This is a list of T cell receptor beta chains from one sample in a study of siplizumab effects on memory and regulatory T cells. Assay: immunoSEQ multiplex PCR; the TCRdb copy retains only in-frame clones and omits some. Among approximately 100,000 clones listed, approximately 91% were seen once. The sequencing sample was made of non-Treg CD4+ T cells sorted from blood. The source is a human donor in good health. Both conserved end residues are part of each CDR3. A D gene is named only where the DNA matches it firmly. Size is stated for part of the rows, as once, few or many counts, or as a class when the clone is expanded.

D gene | J gene | V gene | clone size | CDR3 protein | CDR3 DNA
. | TRBJ2-5 | TRBV5-1 | . | CASSFRGYEGETQYF | TGCGCCAGCAGCTTTAGGGGGTATGAGGGGGAGACCCAGTACTTC
TRBD1 | TRBJ2-1 | TRBV14 | once | CASSQDRGQFF | TGTGCCAGCAGCCAGGACAGGGGGCAGTTCTTC
TRBD2 | TRBJ2-7 | TRBV10-3 | . | CAISGAGVDEQYF | TGTGCCATCAGTGGAGCGGGAGTTGATGAGCAGTACTTT
. | TRBJ2-7 | TRBV25-1 | . | CASSEFVGFSYEQYF | TGTGCCAGCAGTGAATTTGTAGGTTTCTCCTACGAGCAGTACTTC
. | TRBJ2-7 | TRBV6-6 | . | CASSYTGSPIYEQYF | TGTGCCAGCAGTTACACAGGGTCACCTATCTACGAGCAGTACTTC
. | TRBJ1-5 | TRBV6-5 | . | CASSQGRSNQPQHF | TGTGCCAGCAGTCAGGGACGGAGCAATCAGCCCCAGCATTTT
. | TRBJ2-7 | TRBV28 | . | CASSYKAYEQYF | TGTGCCAGCAGTTACAAAGCCTACGAGCAGTACTTC
. | TRBJ1-4 | TRBV4-1 | . | CASRGREGATNEKLFF | TGCGCCAGCAGGGGGAGGGAGGGAGCCACTAATGAAAAACTGTTTTTT
. | TRBJ2-6 | TRBV19 | . | CASSIGVSGANVLTF | TGTGCCAGTAGTATAGGAGTCTCTGGGGCCAACGTCCTGACTTTC
TRBD1 | TRBJ2-5 | TRBV19 | . | CASSRGRGETQYF | TGTGCCAGTAGCAGGGGGCGCGGAGAGACCCAGTACTTC
TRBD2 | TRBJ2-1 | TRBV7-3 | . | CASSLMSGGSNEQFF | TGTGCCAGCAGCTTAATGAGTGGCGGGAGCAATGAGCAGTTCTTC
. | TRBJ2-7 | TRBV30 | . | CAWSGGPNYEQYF | TGTGCCTGGTCCGGGGGGCCGAACTACGAGCAGTACTTC
. | TRBJ2-2 | TRBV19 | . | CASNGEGAGELFF | TGTGCCAGTAATGGGGAAGGGGCCGGGGAGCTGTTTTTT
TRBD2 | TRBJ2-1 | TRBV6-5 | . | CASSYLTSGNNEQFF | TGTGCCAGCAGTTACTTGACTAGCGGGAACAATGAGCAGTTCTTC
. | TRBJ2-7 | TRBV5-5 | . | CASSFQGPYEQYF | TGTGCCAGCAGCTTTCAGGGGCCCTACGAGCAGTACTTC
TRBD2 | TRBJ2-5 | TRBV7-2 | . | CASSLGAGEVETQYF | TGTGCCAGCAGCTTGGGAGCGGGAGAGGTTGAGACCCAGTACTTC
. | TRBJ2-5 | TRBV30 | . | CAWSLTRAKETQYF | TGTGCCTGGAGCTTGACCAGGGCCAAAGAGACCCAGTACTTC
TRBD1 | TRBJ1-5 | TRBV30 | . | CAWSDRGQPQHF | TGTGCCTGGAGCGACAGGGGTCAGCCCCAGCATTTT
TRBD1 | TRBJ1-5 | TRBV7-9 | . | CASSQGTGDQPQHF | TGTGCCAGCAGCCAGGGGACAGGGGACCAGCCCCAGCATTTT